The text below deals with one T cell receptor beta chain. The sample comes from a study of spatial heterogeneity in lung cancer. In TCRdb, the 5' RACE reads were re-called with MiXCR into one record per CDR3 protein. The table lists some 12,000 distinct CDR3 sequences, 14% of them singletons. Time point defined: sample taken at primary tumor resection. No cell sorting; template was whole RNA from tumor, lung tissue or PBMC. The CDR3 covers 11 residues. Between the trimmed V and J ends, which lost 4 bases and 5 bases, there was a span of 8 bases. From germline, CDR1 is SQVTM and CDR2 ANQGSEA. The sequencing used PBMCs, collected at surgery. The chain recombines TRBV29-1 with TRBJ2-5; the D is unclear. The TCR comes from a female donor with early-stage non-small cell lung cancer. In DNA, the CDR3 is TGCAGCGTTGTCCAAGTCGAGACCCAGTACTTC. This codes for CSVVQVETQYF.